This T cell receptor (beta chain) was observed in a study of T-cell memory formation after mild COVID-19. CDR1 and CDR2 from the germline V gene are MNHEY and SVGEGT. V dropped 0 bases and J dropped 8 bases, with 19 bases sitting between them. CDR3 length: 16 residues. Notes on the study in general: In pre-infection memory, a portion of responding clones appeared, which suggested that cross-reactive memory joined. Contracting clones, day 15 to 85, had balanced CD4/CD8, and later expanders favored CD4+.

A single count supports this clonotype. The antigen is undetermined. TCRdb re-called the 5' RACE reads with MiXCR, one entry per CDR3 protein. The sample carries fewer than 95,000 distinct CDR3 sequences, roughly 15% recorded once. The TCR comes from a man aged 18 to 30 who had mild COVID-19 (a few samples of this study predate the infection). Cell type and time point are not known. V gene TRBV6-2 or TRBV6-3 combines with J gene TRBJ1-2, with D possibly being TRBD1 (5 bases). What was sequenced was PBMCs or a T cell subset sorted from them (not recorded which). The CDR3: CASSYSIPGQGNGYTF. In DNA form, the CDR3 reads TGTGCCAGCAGTTACTCGATACCCGGACAAGGGAACGGCTACACCTTC.